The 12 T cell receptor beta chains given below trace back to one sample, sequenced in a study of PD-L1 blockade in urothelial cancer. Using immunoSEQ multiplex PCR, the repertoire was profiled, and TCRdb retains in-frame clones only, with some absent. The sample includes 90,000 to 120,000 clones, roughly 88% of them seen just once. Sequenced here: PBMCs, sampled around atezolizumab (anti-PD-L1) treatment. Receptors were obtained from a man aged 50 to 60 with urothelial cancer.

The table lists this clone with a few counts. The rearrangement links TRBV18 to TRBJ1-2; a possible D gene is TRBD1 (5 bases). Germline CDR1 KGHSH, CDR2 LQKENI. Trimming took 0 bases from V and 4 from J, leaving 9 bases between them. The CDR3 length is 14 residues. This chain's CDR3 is CASSPPAQGYGYTF. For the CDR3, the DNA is TGTGCCAGCTCACCACCGGCTCAGGGCTATGGCTACACCTTC.

The CDR3 is CASSLGQGFTEAFF. The CDR3 nucleotides are TGTGCCAGCAGTTTAGGTCAGGGGTTCACTGAAGCTTTCTTT. This chain connects TRBV28 to TRBJ1-1; D is perhaps TRBD1 (6 bases). The CDR3 loop spans 14 amino acids. V lost 2 bases, J lost 4 bases, and 11 bases lay in between. Germline CDR1 and CDR2: MDHEN and SYDVKM. Complete variable domain (other parts from reference TRBV28 and TRBJ1-1): DVKVTQSSRYLVKRTGEKVFLECVQDMDHENMFWYRQDPGLGLRLIYFSYDVKMKEKGDIPEGYSVSREKKERFSLILESASTNQTSMYLCASSLGQGFTEAFFGQGTRLTVV.

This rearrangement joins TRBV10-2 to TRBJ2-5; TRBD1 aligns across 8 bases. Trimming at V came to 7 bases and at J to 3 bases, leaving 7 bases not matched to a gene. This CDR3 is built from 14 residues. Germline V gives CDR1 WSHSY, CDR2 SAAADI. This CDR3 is CASKDRAPEETQYF. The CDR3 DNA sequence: TGCGCCAGCAAGGACAGGGCCCCAGAAGAGACCCAGTACTTC.

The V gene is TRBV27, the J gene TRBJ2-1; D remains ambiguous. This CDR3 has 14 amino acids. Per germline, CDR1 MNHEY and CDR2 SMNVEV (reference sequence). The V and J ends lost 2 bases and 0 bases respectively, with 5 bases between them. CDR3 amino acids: CASSLRLSYNEQFF. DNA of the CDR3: TGTGCCAGCAGTTTACGTCTCTCCTACAATGAGCAGTTCTTC.

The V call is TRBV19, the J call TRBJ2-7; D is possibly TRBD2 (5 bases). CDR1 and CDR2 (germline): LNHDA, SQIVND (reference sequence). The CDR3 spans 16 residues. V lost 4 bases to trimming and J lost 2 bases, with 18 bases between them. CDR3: CASSTPSAPGTYEQYF. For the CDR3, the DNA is TGTGCCAGTAGTACCCCCTCCGCGCCCGGGACCTACGAGCAGTACTTC.

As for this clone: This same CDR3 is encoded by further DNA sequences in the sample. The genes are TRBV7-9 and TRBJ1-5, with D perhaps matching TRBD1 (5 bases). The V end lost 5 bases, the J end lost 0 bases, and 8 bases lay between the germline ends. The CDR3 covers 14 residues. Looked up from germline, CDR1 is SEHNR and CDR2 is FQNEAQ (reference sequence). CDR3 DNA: TGTGCCAGCAGCCGTGACAGTAGCAATCAGCCCCAGCATTTT. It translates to CASSRDSSNQPQHF.

This CDR3 reads CASSPGGTENEKLFF. The CDR3 region has the DNA TGTGCCAGCAGCCCTGGGGGGACAGAGAATGAAAAACTGTTTTTT. The chain couples TRBV28 to TRBJ1-4; 7 nucleotides match TRBD1. The CDR3 runs to 15 residues. Per germline, CDR1 MDHEN and CDR2 SYDVKM. The junction had 9 bases not matched to a gene; V was cut back by 6 bases and J by 5 bases.

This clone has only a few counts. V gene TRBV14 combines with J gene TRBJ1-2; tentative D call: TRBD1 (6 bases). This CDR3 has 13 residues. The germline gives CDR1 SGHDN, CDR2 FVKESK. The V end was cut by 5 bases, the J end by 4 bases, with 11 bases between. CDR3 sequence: CASSYRETYGYTF. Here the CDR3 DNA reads TGTGCCAGCAGCTACAGGGAAACCTATGGCTACACCTTC.

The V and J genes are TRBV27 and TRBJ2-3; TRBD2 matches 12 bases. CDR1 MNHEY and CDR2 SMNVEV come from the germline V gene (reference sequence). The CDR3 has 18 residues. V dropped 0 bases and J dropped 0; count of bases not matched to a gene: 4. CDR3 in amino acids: CASSLSYGTSGSTDTQYF. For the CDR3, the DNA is TGTGCCAGCAGTTTATCCTATGGGACTAGCGGGAGCACAGATACGCAGTATTTT.

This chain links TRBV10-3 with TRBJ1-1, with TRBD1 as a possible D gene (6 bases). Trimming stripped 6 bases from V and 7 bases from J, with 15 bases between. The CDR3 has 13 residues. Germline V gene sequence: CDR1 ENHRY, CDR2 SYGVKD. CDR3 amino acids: CAIREGGTGEAFF. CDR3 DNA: TGTGCCATCAGGGAGGGGGGGACCGGTGAAGCTTTCTTT.

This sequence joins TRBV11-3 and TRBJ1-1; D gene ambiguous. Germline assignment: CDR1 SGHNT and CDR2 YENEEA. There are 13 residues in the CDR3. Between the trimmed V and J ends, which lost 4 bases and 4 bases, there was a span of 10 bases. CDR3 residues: CASSSGRSTEAFF. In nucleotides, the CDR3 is TGTGCCAGCAGCTCCGGGAGGAGCACTGAAGCTTTCTTT.

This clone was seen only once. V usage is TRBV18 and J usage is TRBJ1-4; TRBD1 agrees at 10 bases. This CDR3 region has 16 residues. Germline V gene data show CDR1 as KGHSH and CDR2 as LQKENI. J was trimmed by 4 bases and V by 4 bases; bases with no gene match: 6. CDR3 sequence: CASSQNGQGGNEKLFF. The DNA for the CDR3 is TGTGCCAGCTCACAGAACGGACAGGGGGGTAATGAAAAACTGTTTTTT.